These 21 T cell receptor beta chains were all obtained from the same sample, sequenced in a study of CD8 T cells in Susac syndrome. Random hexamers were used to reverse transcribe about 0.5 to 1 ug of RNA. TCRdb reanalysed the immunoSEQ multiplex PCR reads using MiXCR and keeps one entry per CDR3 protein. The sample yields 95,000 to 150,000 distinct CDR3 sequences, 95% to 96% seen once. The sequencing sample was made of CD4+ T cells from PBMCs. The receptors were gathered from a human donor with Susac syndrome.

The V and J genes are TRBV27 and TRBJ1-5; D is ambiguous. CDR3 length: 14 amino acids. Germline CDR1 MNHEY, CDR2 SMNVEV (reference sequence). Trimming took 2 bases from V and 3 from J, leaving 8 bases between them. CDR3 sequence reads: CASSLGSTNQPQHF. The CDR3 DNA is TGTGCCAGCAGTTTAGGCAGTACCAATCAGCCCCAGCATTTT.

The chain is built from TRBV5-6 and TRBJ2-7; D is unclear. The germline V gene encodes CDR1 SGHDT and CDR2 YYEEEE. The V end was cut by 4 bases, the J end by 3 bases, with 14 bases between. CDR3 size: 14 residues. CDR3 DNA sequence: TGTGCCAGCAGCCAGAAGGGTAAGGACTACGAGCAGTACTTC. Its protein is CASSQKGKDYEQYF.

The chain has TRBV30 and TRBJ2-5; a weak D match, TRBD2 (6 bases). Trimming cost V 0 bases and J 7 bases, with 12 bases left between them. The CDR3 runs 13 residues. Germline-derived CDR1 and CDR2 are GTSNPN and SVGIG (reference sequence). CDR3 in DNA: TGTGCCTGGAGTGTAGGGGACTCGGGGACCCAGTACTTC. Translation gives CAWSVGDSGTQYF.

V and J are TRBV20-1 and TRBJ2-7; 9 bases map to TRBD1. CDR3 length equals 15 residues. Per the germline V gene, CDR1 is DFQATT and CDR2 is SNEGSKA (reference sequence). With V trimmed by 0 bases and J by 7 bases, 10 bases remained unmatched. Written as DNA, the CDR3 is TGCAGTGCTAGAGAGCCGGGACAGGGAGCGGGGGAGCAGTACTTC. Translating it yields CSAREPGQGAGEQYF.

The chain joins TRBV5-4 to TRBJ2-2, with D perhaps TRBD1 (7 bases). The CDR3 has 21 amino acids. Per germline, CDR1 SGHNT and CDR2 YYREEE (reference sequence). Trimming shortened V by 3 bases and J by 6 bases, and 33 bases separated the two germline ends. The CDR3 loop is CASSCQGVDRDCTSGAGELFF. The CDR3 coding sequence is TGTGCCAGCAGCTGCCAGGGGGTGGACCGGGACTGCACCTCGGGGGCCGGGGAGCTGTTTTTT.

This rearrangement joins TRBV29-1 to TRBJ1-2; a possible D gene is TRBD1 (5 bases). Germline-derived CDR1 and CDR2 are SQVTM and ANQGSEA. The CDR3 runs 11 residues. V lost 4 bases, J lost 8 bases, and 11 bases lay in between. The CDR3 region has the DNA TGCAGCGTTGGAGGGGCTGACGGCTACACCTTC. Its translation is CSVGGADGYTF. The full variable domain, in which reference TRBV29-1 and TRBJ1-2 provide the parts outside the CDR3, is SAVISQKPSRDICQRGTSLTIQCQVDSQVTMMFWYRQQPGQSLTLIATANQGSEATYESGFVIDKFPISRPNLTFSTLTVSNMSPEDSSIYLCSVGGADGYTFGSGTRLTVV.

V and J are TRBV3-1 and TRBJ2-1; a weak D match, TRBD2 (6 bases). Germline CDR1 and CDR2: LGHDT and YNNKEL (reference sequence). CDR3 length: 12 amino acids. Trimming left V 5 bases short and J 10 bases short, with 12 bases between. The CDR3 DNA follows: TGTGCCAGCAGCGCGGGGAGTAGGGAGCAGTTCTTC. It yields the protein CASSAGSREQFF.

V is TRBV5-1 and J is TRBJ1-1; D might be TRBD1 (6 bases). The CDR3 totals 16 residues. Germline V gives CDR1 SGHRS, CDR2 YFSETQ. V lost 0 bases, J lost 1 base, and 13 bases lay in between. The CDR3 loop is CASSLGGRAGNTEAFF. The CDR3 region has the DNA TGCGCCAGCAGCTTGGGGGGGCGTGCGGGGAACACTGAAGCTTTCTTT.

V and J are TRBV9 and TRBJ2-7; D call uncertain. The length of the CDR3 is 15 residues. Trimming left V 1 base short and J 3 bases short, with 14 bases between. CDR1 is SGDLS, CDR2 YYNGEE, per germline. The CDR3, as DNA: TGTGCCAGCAGCGTAACTTCCACTGTCGGCTACGAGCAGTACTTC. It yields the protein CASSVTSTVGYEQYF.

This clonotype was detected once. The V call is TRBV30, the J call TRBJ1-2; 7 nucleotides align to TRBD1. Trimming removed 1 base from V and 3 bases from J; junction bases left unmatched: 2. Germline V gene lookup returns CDR1 GTSNPN and CDR2 SVGIG (reference sequence). The CDR3 is made up of 13 amino acids. The CDR3 bases are TGTGCCTGGAGTGACAGGGGTGACTATGGCTACACCTTC. Its translation: CAWSDRGDYGYTF.

This clonotype came up once. V usage is TRBV5-6 and J usage is TRBJ1-2; the match to TRBD1 covers 9 bases. From germline, CDR1 is SGHDT and CDR2 YYEEEE. The CDR3 extends over 13 amino acids. The V segment lost 5 bases and the J segment 6 bases; nucleotides outside the gene matches: 5. The CDR3 sequence: CASRRGQGHGYTF. CDR3 sequence (DNA): TGTGCCAGCAGAAGGGGACAGGGACATGGCTACACCTTC.

The J gene is TRBJ2-3, the V gene TRBV7-9; D is undetermined. Germline V CDR1 and CDR2: SEHNR, FQNEAQ (reference sequence). The CDR3 has 15 amino acids. The V end lost 5 bases, the J end lost 1 base, and 13 bases lay between the germline ends. This CDR3 reads CASSRYNGGTDTQYF. CDR3 nucleotides: TGTGCCAGCAGCCGATATAATGGTGGCACAGATACGCAGTATTTT.

Turning to this clonotype: The junction does not match germline at one end; this may be a read error. The rearrangement joins TRBV12-3 or TRBV12-4 to TRBJ2-1, with no clear D. The length of the CDR3 is 14 residues. This chain's CDR3 is CASSLDYGLNEQSF. The CDR3 DNA sequence: TGTGCCAGCAGTTTAGACTATGGGCTCAATGAGCAGTCCTTC.

The chain joins TRBV7-3 to TRBJ2-1; no clear D gene. V lost 5 bases and J 4 bases, leaving 9 bases between the germline ends. The CDR3 contains 13 residues. Per germline, CDR1 SGHTA and CDR2 FQGTGA. DNA of the CDR3: TGTGCCAGCAGCAGAGGACCTTACAATGAGCAGTTCTTC. This translates into CASSRGPYNEQFF.

This chain connects TRBV5-1 to TRBJ2-5; tentative D call: TRBD1 (6 bases). Germline lookup yields CDR1 SGHRS and CDR2 YFSETQ. This CDR3 is 15 amino acids long. V gave up 0 bases and J gave up 3 bases, with 12 bases separating them. CDR3 protein: CASSLAGGRKETQYF. CDR3 DNA sequence: TGCGCCAGCAGCTTGGCTGGGGGCAGGAAAGAGACCCAGTACTTC.

This chain uses TRBV2 with TRBJ1-2, with 8 bases that match TRBD1. Germline values: CDR1 SNHLY, CDR2 FYNNEI. CDR3 size: 14 residues. V was pared by 4 bases and J by 8 bases, with 9 bases of the junction left unmatched. The CDR3 DNA reads as TGTGCCAGCAGTGCAGAGGCAGGGGGCGTCGGCTACACCTTC. It yields the protein CASSAEAGGVGYTF.

The chain links TRBV12-3 or TRBV12-4 to TRBJ2-7; 9 bases align to TRBD1. This CDR3 has 13 residues. The ends lost 5 bases at V and 7 bases at J; junction bases unmatched: 6. This CDR3 is CASSQDRGEEQYF. The CDR3 DNA follows: TGTGCCAGCAGTCAGGACAGGGGAGAAGAGCAGTACTTC.

This chain uses TRBV7-9 with TRBJ2-7; 9 bases map to TRBD1. Germline V lookup: CDR1 SEHNR, CDR2 FQNEAQ (reference sequence). The junction had 13 bases not matched to a gene; V was cut back by 4 bases and J by 6 bases. The CDR3 length is 16 residues. CDR3 sequence reads: CASSSTLMGQGGEQYF. The CDR3 DNA reads as TGTGCCAGCAGCTCGACCCTGATGGGACAGGGAGGCGAGCAGTACTTC.

The rearrangement links TRBV9 to TRBJ2-6, with 10 bases that match TRBD1. Germline CDR1 is SGDLS and CDR2 is YYNGEE. CDR3 length: 15 residues. The trim removed 6 bases at V and 2 bases at J, leaving 2 bases unmatched. The DNA for the CDR3 is TGTGCCAGCAAGACAGGGGGCGCTGGGGCCAACGTCCTGACTTTC. Its translation is CASKTGGAGANVLTF.

The V gene is TRBV20-1, the J gene TRBJ2-2; D not certain. CDR3 length: 14 residues. The V end was cut by 5 bases, the J end by 2 bases, with 12 bases between. Germline V gives CDR1 DFQATT, CDR2 SNEGSKA (reference sequence). CDR3 in DNA: TGCAGTGCTCCGACGGGCTTAAACACCGGGGAGCTGTTTTTT. Residues: CSAPTGLNTGELFF.

The chain uses TRBV30 and TRBJ1-5, with 8 bases aligning to TRBD1. Germline V gene lookup returns CDR1 GTSNPN and CDR2 SVGIG (reference sequence). Unmatched junction bases numbered 10, after V lost 3 bases and J lost 3 bases. This CDR3 comprises 16 residues. The CDR3 nucleotides read TGTGCCTGGAGCGTCTCCGGGACAGGAATCAATCAGCCCCAGCATTTT. Protein product: CAWSVSGTGINQPQHF. The complete variable domain, with remaining parts taken from reference TRBV30 and TRBJ1-5, reads SQTIHQWPATLVQPVGSPLSLECTVEGTSNPNLYWYRQAAGRGLQLLFYSVGIGQISSEVPQNLSASRPQDRQFILSSKKLLLSDSGFYLCAWSVSGTGINQPQHFGDGTRLSIL.